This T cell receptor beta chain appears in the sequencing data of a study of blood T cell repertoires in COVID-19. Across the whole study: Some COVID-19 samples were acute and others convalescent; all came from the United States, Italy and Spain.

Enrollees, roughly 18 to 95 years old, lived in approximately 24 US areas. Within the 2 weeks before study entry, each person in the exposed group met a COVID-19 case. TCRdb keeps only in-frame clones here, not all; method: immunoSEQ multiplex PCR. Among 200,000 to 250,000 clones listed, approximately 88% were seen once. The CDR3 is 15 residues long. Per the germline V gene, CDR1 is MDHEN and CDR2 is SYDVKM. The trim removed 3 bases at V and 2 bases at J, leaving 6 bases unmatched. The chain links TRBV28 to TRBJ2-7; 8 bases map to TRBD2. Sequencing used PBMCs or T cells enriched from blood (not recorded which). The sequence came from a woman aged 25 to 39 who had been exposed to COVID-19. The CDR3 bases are TGTGCCAGCAGTTTTGCACTAGCGGATCCCTACGAGCAGTACTTC. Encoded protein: CASSFALADPYEQYF.